One sample yielded the 2 T cell receptor beta chains listed below, sequenced in a study of technical replicates of blood from a handful of donors. Method: immunoSEQ multiplex PCR; TCRdb's copy keeps in-frame clones and lacks some. The repertoire holds about 63,000 clones, around 87% seen once, with 5% to 5.5% in the top ten. Sequencing input: PBMCs. These receptors were taken from a human donor in good health. Some clones in this sample may be carry-over from other donors' samples.

The CDR3 DNA is TGCGCCAGCAGCTTGGAGCTAGCGGGGGCTGCGGGGCAGTACTTC. Protein product: CASSLELAGAAGQYF. The chain has TRBV5-1 and TRBJ2-7; 10 positions match TRBD2. The length of the CDR3 is 15 residues. V dropped 0 bases and J dropped 9; count of bases not matched to a gene: 9. The germline CDR1 and CDR2 sequences are SGHRS and YFSETQ.

V is TRBV6-4 and J is TRBJ1-1, with D possibly matching TRBD1 (6 bases). This CDR3 contains 14 residues. The V gene's germline CDR1 is MRHNA and CDR2 SNTAGT. V was trimmed by 4 bases and J by 2 bases, leaving 11 bases between them. The CDR3 DNA follows: TGTGCCAGCAGTGCCCTAGGGGGAAACACTGAAGCTTTCTTT. This sequence encodes CASSALGGNTEAFF.